This TCR beta chain was identified during a study of blood T cell repertoires in COVID-19. Study-level background: PBMCs, B-cell-depleted T cells, or T cells provided the cDNA or gDNA that made up the material.

Clones were sequenced by immunoSEQ multiplex PCR, and TCRdb holds only the in-frame ones, with some missing. Among just over 650,000 clones listed, about 90% were seen once. The specimen sequenced was peripheral blood. The sequence was collected from a woman aged 18-35 years with acute or convalescent COVID-19.

The DNA of the CDR3 is TGTGCCAGCAGCTTACGCGGGGGGGCCTACGAGCAGTACTTC. Protein product: CASSLRGGAYEQYF. The J gene is TRBJ2-7, the V gene TRBV13; TRBD2 aligns across 9 bases. CDR3 size: 14 residues. Germline values: CDR1 PRHDT, CDR2 FYEKMQ (reference sequence). V was clipped by 2 bases and J by 2 bases; unmatched bases: 1.